The 10 T cell receptor beta chains listed next were all sequenced from one sample in a study of T cell responses to AZD1222 COVID-19 vaccine. Some clones are missing from TCRdb's copy, which holds only in-frame ones; the method was immunoSEQ multiplex PCR. Found here are around 250,000 clones, more than 85% of them singletons; the top ten hold around 0.57%. Specimen: peripheral blood, collected on day 0 of AZD1222 vaccination. Every receptor here comes from an adult in good health.

This chain connects TRBV5-1 to TRBJ2-2; 7 bases agree with TRBD1. Losses at the gene ends were 4 bases for V and 1 base for J; bases not matched to a gene: 4. Germline lookup yields CDR1 SGHRS and CDR2 YFSETQ. The CDR3 covers 15 residues. CDR3: CASSRDRRNTGELFF. Here the CDR3 DNA reads TGCGCCAGCAGCAGGGACAGACGGAACACCGGGGAGCTGTTTTTT. Based on the CDR3 plus reference TRBV5-1 and TRBJ2-2, the full variable domain is KAGVTQTPRYLIKTRGQQVTLSCSPISGHRSVSWYQQTPGQGLQFLFEYFSETQRNKGNFPGRFSGRQFSNSRSEMNVSTLELGDSALYLCASSRDRRNTGELFFGEGSRLTVL.

The chain links TRBV6-6 to TRBJ1-5, with TRBD1 as a possible D gene (5 bases). V dropped 7 bases and J dropped 3 bases, with 10 bases sitting between them. The germline V gene has CDR1 MNHNY and CDR2 SVGAGI (reference sequence). CDR3 length equals 13 residues. CDR3 sequence reads: CASMQGANQPQHF. The DNA for the CDR3 is TGTGCCAGCATGCAGGGCGCCAATCAGCCCCAGCATTTT.

There are many counts of this clone. The V call is TRBV6-4, the J call TRBJ2-2; maybe TRBD1 (5 bases). Between the trimmed V and J ends, which lost 0 bases and 3 bases, there was a span of 5 bases. This CDR3 is 14 amino acids long. Germline CDR1 reads MRHNA; CDR2 reads SNTAGT. CDR3 region: CASSDSGDTGELFF. In DNA form, the CDR3 reads TGTGCCAGCAGTGACTCAGGGGACACCGGGGAGCTGTTTTTT.

Comment on this clone: The sample contains more than one DNA sequence encoding this CDR3. The CDR3 here is CASSLGGNSNQPQHF. The CDR3 coding sequence is TGTGCCAGCAGCTTAGGGGGGAATAGCAATCAGCCCCAGCATTTT. The chain uses TRBV3-1 (or the pseudogene TRBV3-2) and TRBJ1-5; D is possibly TRBD1 (6 bases). Germline-derived CDR1 and CDR2 are LGHDT and YNNKEL (reference sequence). With 5 bases removed from V and 0 bases from J, the gap between germline ends came to 11 bases. The CDR3 contains 15 residues.

This chain connects TRBV7-2 to TRBJ2-3; D gene unclear. The length of the CDR3 is 16 residues. The germline V gene has CDR1 SGHTA and CDR2 FQGNSA. The germline V and J ends were trimmed by 5 bases and 0 bases, with 15 bases remaining between them. The chain's CDR3 is CASSPTVPVSTDTQYF. The DNA for the CDR3 is TGTGCCAGCAGCCCTACCGTCCCAGTGAGCACAGATACGCAGTATTTT.

The DNA for the CDR3 is TGTGCCAGAAGCTTTCCGAAAGGGACGCAGACGGGCGAGCAGTACTTC. It translates to CARSFPKGTQTGEQYF. This sequence joins TRBV7-5 and TRBJ2-7. TRBV7-5 is described as a pseudogene. The CDR3 has 16 amino acids.

This clone was seen once. The rearrangement links TRBV24-1 to TRBJ1-1; TRBD1 aligns across 8 bases. Germline V gene lookup returns CDR1 KGHDR and CDR2 SFDVKD. With 4 bases clipped from V and 1 base from J, the junction kept 1 base outside the gene matches. The CDR3 consists of 14 residues. CDR3 protein: CATSDGTGNTEAFF. CDR3 bases: TGTGCCACCAGTGACGGGACAGGGAACACTGAAGCTTTCTTT.

This clone occurred once. The rearrangement links TRBV27 to TRBJ1-2; D unresolved. Germline CDR1 MNHEY, CDR2 SMNVEV (reference sequence). This CDR3 is built from 14 residues. Trimming removed 3 bases at V and 0 bases at J, with 8 bases between. Here the CDR3 reads CASSFLQTNYGYTF. The CDR3 coding sequence is TGTGCCAGCAGTTTCTTACAGACTAACTATGGCTACACCTTC.

This sequence joins TRBV7-9 and TRBJ2-3, with 11 bases fitting TRBD2. V was clipped by 5 bases and J by 0 bases; unmatched bases: 13. Germline loops: CDR1 SEHNR, CDR2 FQNEAQ (reference sequence). The CDR3 runs to 19 residues. The CDR3 loop reads CASSAPGTSGYSSTDTQYF. In DNA form, the CDR3 reads TGTGCCAGCAGCGCACCCGGGACTAGCGGATATTCAAGCACAGATACGCAGTATTTT.

The rearrangement joins TRBV19 to TRBJ2-7, with 10 bases that match TRBD1. The germline gives CDR1 LNHDA, CDR2 SQIVND (reference sequence). The CDR3 loop spans 14 amino acids. Unmatched junction bases numbered 6, after V lost 4 bases and J lost 6 bases. Here the CDR3 DNA reads TGTGCCAGTAGTACCCTACGACAGGGGGCCGAGCAGTACTTC. Translated, it gives CASSTLRQGAEQYF.